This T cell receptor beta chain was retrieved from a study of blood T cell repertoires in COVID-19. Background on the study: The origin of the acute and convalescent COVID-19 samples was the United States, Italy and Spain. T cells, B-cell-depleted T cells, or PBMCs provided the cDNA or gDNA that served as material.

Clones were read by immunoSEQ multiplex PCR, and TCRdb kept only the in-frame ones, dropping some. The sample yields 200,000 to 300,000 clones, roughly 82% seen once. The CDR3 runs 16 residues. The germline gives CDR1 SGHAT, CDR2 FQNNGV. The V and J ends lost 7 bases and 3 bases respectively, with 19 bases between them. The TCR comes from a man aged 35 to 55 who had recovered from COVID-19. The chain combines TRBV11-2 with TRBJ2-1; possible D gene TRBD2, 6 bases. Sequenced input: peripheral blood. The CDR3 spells CASKTNSPGGYNEQFF. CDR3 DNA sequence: TGTGCCAGCAAGACTAACTCCCCCGGGGGCTACAATGAGCAGTTCTTC. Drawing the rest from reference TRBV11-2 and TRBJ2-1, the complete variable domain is EAGVAQSPRYKIIEKRQSVAFWCNPISGHATLYWYQQILGQGPKLLIQFQNNGVVDDSQLPKDRFSAERLKGVDSTLKIQPAKLEDSAVYLCASKTNSPGGYNEQFFGPGTRLTVL.